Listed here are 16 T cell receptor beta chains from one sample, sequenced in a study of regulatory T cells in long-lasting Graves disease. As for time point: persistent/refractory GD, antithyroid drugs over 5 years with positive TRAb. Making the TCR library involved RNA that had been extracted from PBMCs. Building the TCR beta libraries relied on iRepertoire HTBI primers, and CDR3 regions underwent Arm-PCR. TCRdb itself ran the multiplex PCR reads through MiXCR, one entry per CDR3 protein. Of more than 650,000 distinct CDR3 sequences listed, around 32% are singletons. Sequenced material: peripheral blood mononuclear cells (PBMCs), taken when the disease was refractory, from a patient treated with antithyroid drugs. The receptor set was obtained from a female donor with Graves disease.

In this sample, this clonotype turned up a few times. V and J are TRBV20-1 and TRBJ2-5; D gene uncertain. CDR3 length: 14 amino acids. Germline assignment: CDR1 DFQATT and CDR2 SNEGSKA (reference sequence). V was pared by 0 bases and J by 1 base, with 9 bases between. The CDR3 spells CSARDHRAQETQYF. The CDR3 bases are TGCAGTGCTAGAGATCACCGGGCCCAAGAGACCCAGTACTTC.

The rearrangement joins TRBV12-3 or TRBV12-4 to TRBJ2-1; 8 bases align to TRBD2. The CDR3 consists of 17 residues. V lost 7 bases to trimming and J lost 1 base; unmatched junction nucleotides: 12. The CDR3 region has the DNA TGTGCCAGCATTCAGGGCCAGCGGGAGTTGTCCTACAATGAGCAGTTCTTC. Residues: CASIQGQRELSYNEQFF.

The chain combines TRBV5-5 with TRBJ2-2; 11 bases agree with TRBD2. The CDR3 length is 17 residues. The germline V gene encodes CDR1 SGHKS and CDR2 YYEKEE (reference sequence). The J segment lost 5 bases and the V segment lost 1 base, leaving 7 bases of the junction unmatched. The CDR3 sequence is CASSLILAGEGTGELFF. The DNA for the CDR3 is TGTGCCAGCAGCTTGATACTAGCGGGAGAAGGAACCGGGGAGCTGTTTTTT.

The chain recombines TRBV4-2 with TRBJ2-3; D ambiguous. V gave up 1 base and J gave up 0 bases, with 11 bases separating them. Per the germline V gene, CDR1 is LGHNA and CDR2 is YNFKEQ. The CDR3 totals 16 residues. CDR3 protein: CASSQVLQSSTDTQYF. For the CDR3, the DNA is TGTGCCAGCAGCCAAGTTCTCCAGTCTAGCACAGATACGCAGTATTTT.

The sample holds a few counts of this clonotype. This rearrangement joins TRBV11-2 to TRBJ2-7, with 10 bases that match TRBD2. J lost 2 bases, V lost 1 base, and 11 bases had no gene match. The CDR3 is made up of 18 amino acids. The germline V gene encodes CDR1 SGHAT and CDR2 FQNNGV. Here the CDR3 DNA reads TGTGCCAGCAGCTTAGTTCTCAGGCTAGCGGGAGTAACCTACGAGCAGTACTTC. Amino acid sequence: CASSLVLRLAGVTYEQYF.

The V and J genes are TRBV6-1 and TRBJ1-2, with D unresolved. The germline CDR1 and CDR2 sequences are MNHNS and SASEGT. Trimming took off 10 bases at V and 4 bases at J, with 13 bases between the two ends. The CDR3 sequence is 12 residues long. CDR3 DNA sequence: TGTGCCACGCGAACGGTCCTCTATGGCTACACCTTC. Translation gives CATRTVLYGYTF.

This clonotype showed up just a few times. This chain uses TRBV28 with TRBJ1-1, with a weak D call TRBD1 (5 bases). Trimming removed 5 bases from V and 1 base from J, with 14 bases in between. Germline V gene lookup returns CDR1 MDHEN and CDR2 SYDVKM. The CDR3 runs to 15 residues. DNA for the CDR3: TGTGCCAGCAGTGTATTGGGACTCTCGAACACTGAAGCTTTCTTT. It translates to CASSVLGLSNTEAFF.

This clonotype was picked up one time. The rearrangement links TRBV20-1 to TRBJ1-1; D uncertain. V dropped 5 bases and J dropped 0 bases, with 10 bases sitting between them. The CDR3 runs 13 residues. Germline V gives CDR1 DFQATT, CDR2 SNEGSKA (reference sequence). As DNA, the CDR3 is TGCAGTGCTCAACGGATACTGAACACTGAAGCTTTCTTT. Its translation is CSAQRILNTEAFF.

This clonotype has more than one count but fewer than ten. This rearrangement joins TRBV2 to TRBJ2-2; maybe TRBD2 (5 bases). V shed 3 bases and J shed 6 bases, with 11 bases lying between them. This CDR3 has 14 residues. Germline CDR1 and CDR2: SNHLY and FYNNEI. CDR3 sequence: CASSEMLAPGELFF. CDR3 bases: TGTGCCAGCAGTGAGATGCTAGCCCCCGGGGAGCTGTTTTTT.

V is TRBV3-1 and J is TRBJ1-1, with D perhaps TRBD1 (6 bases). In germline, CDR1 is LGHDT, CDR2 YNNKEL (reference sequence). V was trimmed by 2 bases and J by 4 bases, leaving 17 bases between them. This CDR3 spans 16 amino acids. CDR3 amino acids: CASSQLTGALGTEAFF. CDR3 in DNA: TGTGCCAGCAGCCAATTGACGGGGGCACTCGGCACTGAAGCTTTCTTT.

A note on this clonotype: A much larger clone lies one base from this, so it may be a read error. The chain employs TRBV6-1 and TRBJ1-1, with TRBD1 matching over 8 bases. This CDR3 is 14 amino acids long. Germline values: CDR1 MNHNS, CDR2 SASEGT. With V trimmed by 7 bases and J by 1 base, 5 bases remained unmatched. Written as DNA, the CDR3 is TGTGCCAGCACCTCCGGGACAGGGAACACTGAAGCTTTCTTT. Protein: CASTSGTGNTEAFF.

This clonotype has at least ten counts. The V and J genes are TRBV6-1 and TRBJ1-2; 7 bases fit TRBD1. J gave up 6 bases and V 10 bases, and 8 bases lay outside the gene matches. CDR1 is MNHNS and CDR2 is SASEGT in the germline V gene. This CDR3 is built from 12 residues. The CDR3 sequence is CANSRQGDGYTF. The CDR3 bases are TGTGCCAACTCCCGACAGGGAGATGGCTACACCTTC.

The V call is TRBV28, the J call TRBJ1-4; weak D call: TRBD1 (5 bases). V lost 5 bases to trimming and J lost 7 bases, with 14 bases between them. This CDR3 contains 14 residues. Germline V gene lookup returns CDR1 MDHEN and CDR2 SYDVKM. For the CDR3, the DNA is TGTGCCAGCAGTGGGGCCACCCGGGGTGAAAAACTGTTTTTT. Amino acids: CASSGATRGEKLFF.

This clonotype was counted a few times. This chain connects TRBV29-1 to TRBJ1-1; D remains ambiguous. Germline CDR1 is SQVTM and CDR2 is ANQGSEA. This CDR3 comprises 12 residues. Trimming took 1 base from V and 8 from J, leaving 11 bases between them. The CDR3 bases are TGCAGCGTTGAAGGCGGACTTACAGAAGCTTTCTTT. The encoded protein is CSVEGGLTEAFF.

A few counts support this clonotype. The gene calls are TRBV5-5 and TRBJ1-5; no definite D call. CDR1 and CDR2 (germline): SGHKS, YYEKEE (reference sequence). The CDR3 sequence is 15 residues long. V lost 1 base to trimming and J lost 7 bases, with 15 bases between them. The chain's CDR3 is CASSLFWDDGQPQHF. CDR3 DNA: TGTGCCAGCAGCTTGTTCTGGGATGATGGGCAGCCCCAGCATTTT.

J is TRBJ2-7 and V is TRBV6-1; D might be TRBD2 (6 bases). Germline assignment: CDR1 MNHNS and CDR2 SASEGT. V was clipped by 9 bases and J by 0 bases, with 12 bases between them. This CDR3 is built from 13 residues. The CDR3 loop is CASSSVSSYEQYF. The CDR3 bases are TGTGCCAGTTCTAGCGTGAGCTCCTACGAGCAGTACTTC.